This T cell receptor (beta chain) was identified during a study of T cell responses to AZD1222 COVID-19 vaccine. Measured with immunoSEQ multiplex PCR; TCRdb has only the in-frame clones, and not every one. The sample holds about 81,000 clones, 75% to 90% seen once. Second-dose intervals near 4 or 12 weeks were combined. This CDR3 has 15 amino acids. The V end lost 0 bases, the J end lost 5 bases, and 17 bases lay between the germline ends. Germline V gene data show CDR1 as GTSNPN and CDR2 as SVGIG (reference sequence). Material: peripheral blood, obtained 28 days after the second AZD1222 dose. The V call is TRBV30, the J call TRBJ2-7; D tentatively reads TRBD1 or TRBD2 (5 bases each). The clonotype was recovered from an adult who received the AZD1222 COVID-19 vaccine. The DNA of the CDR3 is TGTGCCTGGAGTGTAGTTTGGGGGATCTGGAACGAGCAGTACTTC. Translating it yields CAWSVVWGIWNEQYF.